Included here is one TCR beta chain sequence, with context. This record belongs to a study of cytomegalovirus exposure and HLA in healthy donors. PCR was performed using 60 Vbeta and 13 Jbeta primers. Measured with immunoSEQ multiplex PCR; TCRdb has only the in-frame clones, and not every one. The table lists some 170,000 clones, around 80% of them singletons. Healthy individuals who donated bone marrow served as the donors. This CDR3 region has 13 residues. CDR1 is LGHNT and CDR2 is FRNRAP in the germline V gene. V was shortened by 7 bases and J by 4 bases, with 12 bases between the two germline ends.

The V gene is TRBV12-5, the J gene TRBJ2-3; tentatively, D is TRBD1 (6 bases). The sample was PBMCs. The source of this sequence is a woman aged 60 to 75 in good health and CMV-seropositive. CDR3 in amino acids: CASAPQGSDTQYF. For the CDR3, the DNA is TGTGCTAGTGCCCCTCAGGGGTCAGATACGCAGTATTTT.